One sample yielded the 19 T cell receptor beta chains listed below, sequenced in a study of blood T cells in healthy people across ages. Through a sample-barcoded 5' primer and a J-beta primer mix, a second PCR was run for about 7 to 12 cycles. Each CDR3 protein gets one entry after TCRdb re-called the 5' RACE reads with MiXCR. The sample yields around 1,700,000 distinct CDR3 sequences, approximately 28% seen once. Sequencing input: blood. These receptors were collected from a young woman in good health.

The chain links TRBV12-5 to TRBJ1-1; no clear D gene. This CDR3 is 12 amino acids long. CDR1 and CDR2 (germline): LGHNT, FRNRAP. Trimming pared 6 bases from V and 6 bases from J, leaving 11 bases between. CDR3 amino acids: CASGYGWSEAFF. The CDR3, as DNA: TGTGCTAGTGGCTACGGATGGTCTGAAGCTTTCTTT.

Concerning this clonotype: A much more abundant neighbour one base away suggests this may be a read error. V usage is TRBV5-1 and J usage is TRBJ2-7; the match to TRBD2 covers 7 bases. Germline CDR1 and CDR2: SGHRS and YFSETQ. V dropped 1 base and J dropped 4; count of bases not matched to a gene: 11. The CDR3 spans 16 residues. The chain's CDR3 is CASSLTGLVGSYEQYF. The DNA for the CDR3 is TGCGCCAGCAGCTTGACAGGACTAGTGGGTTCGTACGAGCAGTACTTC.

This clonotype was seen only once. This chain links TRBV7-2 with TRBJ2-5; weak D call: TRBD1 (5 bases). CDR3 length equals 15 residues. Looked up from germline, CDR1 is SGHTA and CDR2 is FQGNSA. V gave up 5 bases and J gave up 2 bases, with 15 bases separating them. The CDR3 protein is CASSLRSRVQETQYF. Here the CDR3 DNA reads TGTGCCAGCAGCCTTAGGTCCAGGGTTCAAGAGACCCAGTACTTC.

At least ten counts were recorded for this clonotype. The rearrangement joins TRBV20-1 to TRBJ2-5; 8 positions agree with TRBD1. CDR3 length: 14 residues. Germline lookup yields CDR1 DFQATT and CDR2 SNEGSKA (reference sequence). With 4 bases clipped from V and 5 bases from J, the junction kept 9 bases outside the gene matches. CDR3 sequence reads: CSAKRQGALETQYF. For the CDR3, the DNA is TGCAGTGCTAAGCGGCAGGGGGCTCTGGAGACCCAGTACTTC.

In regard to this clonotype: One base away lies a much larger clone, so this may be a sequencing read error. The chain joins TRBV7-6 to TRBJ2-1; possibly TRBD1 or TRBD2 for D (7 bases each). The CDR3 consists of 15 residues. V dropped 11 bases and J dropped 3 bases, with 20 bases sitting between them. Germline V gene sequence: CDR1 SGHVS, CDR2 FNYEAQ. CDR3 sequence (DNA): TGTGCCGGCATGCCCGAGCGGGACAGCTACAATGAGCAGTTCTTC. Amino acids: CAGMPERDSYNEQFF.

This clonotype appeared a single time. CDR3 nucleotides: TGTGCCAGCAGTTCCCAAGGGGCGGCGAATGAAAAACTGTTTTTT. The encoded protein is CASSSQGAANEKLFF. The gene calls are TRBV27 and TRBJ1-4; tentatively, D is TRBD1 (5 bases). This CDR3 has 15 amino acids. CDR1 is MNHEY, CDR2 SMNVEV, per germline (reference sequence). The V end lost 4 bases, the J end lost 5 bases, and 14 bases lay between the germline ends.

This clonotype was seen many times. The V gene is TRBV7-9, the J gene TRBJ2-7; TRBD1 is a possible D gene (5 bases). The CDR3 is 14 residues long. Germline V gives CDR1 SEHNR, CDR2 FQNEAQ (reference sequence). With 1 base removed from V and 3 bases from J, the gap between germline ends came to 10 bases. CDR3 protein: CASSLVDTGYEQYF. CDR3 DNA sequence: TGTGCCAGCAGCTTAGTGGACACCGGCTACGAGCAGTACTTC.

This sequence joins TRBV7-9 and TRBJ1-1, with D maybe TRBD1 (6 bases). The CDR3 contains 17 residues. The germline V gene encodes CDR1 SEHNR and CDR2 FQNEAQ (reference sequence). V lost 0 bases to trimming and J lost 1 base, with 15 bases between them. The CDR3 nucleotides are TGTGCCAGCAGCTTAGCTATCTCTACAGGGACGAACACTGAAGCTTTCTTT. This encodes CASSLAISTGTNTEAFF.

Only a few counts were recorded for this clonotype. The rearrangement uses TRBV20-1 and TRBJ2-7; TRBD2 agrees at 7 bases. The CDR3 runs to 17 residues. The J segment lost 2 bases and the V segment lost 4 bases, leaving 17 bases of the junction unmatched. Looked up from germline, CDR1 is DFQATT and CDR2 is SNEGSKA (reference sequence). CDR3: CSAISSPGREDAYEQYF. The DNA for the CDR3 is TGCAGTGCTATCTCATCCCCGGGGAGGGAGGACGCCTACGAGCAGTACTTC.

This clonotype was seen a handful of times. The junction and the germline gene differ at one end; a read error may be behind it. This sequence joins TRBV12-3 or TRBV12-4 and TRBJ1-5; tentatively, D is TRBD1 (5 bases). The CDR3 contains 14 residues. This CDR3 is CANSPAGGNQPQHF. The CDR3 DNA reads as TGTGCCAACAGTCCCGCGGGGGGCAATCAGCCCCAGCATTTT.

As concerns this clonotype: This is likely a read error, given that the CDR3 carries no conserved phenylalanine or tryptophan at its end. CDR3 nucleotide sequence: TGCAGTGCTAGAGAAAAGGGGGGAGGGACAGATACGCAGTATTGT. Its translation: CSAREKGGGTDTQYC. The rearrangement uses TRBV20-1 and TRBJ2-3; D is possibly TRBD2 (7 bases). Germline lookup yields CDR1 DFQATT and CDR2 SNEGSKA (reference sequence). Trimming removed 0 bases from V and 3 bases from J, with 13 bases in between. CDR3 length: 15 residues.

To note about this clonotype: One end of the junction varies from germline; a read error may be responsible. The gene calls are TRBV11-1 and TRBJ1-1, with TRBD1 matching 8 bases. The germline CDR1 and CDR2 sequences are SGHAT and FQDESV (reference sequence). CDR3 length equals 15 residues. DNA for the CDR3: TGTGCCAGCAGCTTGGGGGGACAGGTGAAGACTGAAGCTTTCTTT. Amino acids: CASSLGGQVKTEAFF.

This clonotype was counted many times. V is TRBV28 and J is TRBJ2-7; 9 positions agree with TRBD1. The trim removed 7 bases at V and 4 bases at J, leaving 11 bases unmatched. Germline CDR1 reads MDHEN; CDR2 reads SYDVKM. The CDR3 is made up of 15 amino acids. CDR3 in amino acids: CASTRTGTGSYEQYF. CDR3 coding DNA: TGTGCCAGCACCCGCACCGGGACAGGGTCTTACGAGCAGTACTTC. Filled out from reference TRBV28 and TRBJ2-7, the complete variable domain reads DVKVTQSSRYLVKRTGEKVFLECVQDMDHENMFWYRQDPGLGLRLIYFSYDVKMKEKGDIPEGYSVSREKKERFSLILESASTNQTSMYLCASTRTGTGSYEQYFGPGTRLTVT.

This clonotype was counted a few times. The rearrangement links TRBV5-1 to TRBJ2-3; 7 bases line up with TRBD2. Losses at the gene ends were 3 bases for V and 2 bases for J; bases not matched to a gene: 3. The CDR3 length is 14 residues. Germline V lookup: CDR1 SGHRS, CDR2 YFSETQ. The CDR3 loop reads CASSYGTITDTQYF. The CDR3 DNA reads TGCGCCAGCAGCTACGGGACTATCACAGATACGCAGTATTTT.

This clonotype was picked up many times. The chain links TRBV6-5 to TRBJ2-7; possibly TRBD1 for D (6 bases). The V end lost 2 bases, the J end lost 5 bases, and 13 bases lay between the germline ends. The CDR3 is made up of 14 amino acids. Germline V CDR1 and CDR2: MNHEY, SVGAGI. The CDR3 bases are TGTGCCAGCAGTTACGCCAGGGGTCCCCACGAGCAGTACTTC. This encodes CASSYARGPHEQYF.

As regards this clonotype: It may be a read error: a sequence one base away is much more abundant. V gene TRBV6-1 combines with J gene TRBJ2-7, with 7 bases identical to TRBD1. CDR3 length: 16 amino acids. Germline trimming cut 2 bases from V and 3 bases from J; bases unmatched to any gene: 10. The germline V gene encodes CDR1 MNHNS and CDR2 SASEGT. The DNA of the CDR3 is TGTGCCAGCAGTGAAATTGTAAGACAGGGCCTCTACGAGCAGTACTTC. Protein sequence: CASSEIVRQGLYEQYF.

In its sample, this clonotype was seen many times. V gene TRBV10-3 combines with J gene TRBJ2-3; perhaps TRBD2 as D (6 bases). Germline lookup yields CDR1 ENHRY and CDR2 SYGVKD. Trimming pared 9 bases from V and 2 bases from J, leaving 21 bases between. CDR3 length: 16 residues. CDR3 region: CAISEGGGLNTDTQYF. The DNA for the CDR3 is TGTGCCATAAGCGAAGGTGGAGGGCTAAACACAGATACGCAGTATTTT.

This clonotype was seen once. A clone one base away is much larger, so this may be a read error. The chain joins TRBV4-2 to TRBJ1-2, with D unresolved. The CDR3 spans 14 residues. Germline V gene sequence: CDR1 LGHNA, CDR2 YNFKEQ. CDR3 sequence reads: CASSQDAGNYGHTF. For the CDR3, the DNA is TGTGCCAGCAGCCAGGACGCAGGAAACTATGGCCACACCTTC.

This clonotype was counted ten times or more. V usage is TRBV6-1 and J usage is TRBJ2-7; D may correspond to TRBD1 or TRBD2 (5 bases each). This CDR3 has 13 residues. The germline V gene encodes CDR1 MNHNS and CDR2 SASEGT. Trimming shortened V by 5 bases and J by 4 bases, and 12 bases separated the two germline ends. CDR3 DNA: TGTGCCAGCAGTCAGAGGGGTTTGTACGAGCAGTACTTC. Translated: CASSQRGLYEQYF.